The entry that follows covers one TCR beta chain sequence. V gave up 4 bases and J gave up 0 bases; unmatched junction bases: 7. CDR1 is SGHRS, CDR2 YFSETQ, per germline. This CDR3 contains 15 residues. Each unsorted sample relied on about 100 million PBMCs as its source of genomic DNA. This entry is derived from a study of shared clonotypes between healthy human individuals. Genomic DNA per cell subset filled all wells of several immunoSEQ plates. Clones were read by immunoSEQ multiplex PCR, and TCRdb kept only the in-frame ones, dropping some. Of 550,000 to 600,000 clones in the sample, roughly 72% are singletons; the top ten hold about 11%.

Material for sequencing was PBMCs. This TCR was sampled from a middle-aged woman in good health. Some clones in this sample may be carry-over from other donors' samples. This chain uses TRBV5-1 with TRBJ2-7, with 7 bases that match TRBD2. Here the CDR3 reads CASSDSSGASYEQYF. For the CDR3, the DNA is TGCGCCAGCAGCGACTCTAGCGGAGCCTCCTACGAGCAGTACTTC.